A single sample gave rise to the 28 T cell receptor beta chains below, sequenced in a study of blood T cell repertoires in COVID-19. The protocol was immunoSEQ multiplex PCR, while the TCRdb copy is restricted to in-frame clones and leaves out a portion. The sample gives some 160,000 clones, under 95% of which show up once; roughly 2% is in the top ten. Sequencing input: peripheral blood. The origin of the receptors is a man aged 18 to 35 with acute or convalescent COVID-19.

This clone was observed a single time. V and J are TRBV5-4 and TRBJ1-4; 9 bases agree with TRBD1. CDR3 length: 14 residues. Looked up from germline, CDR1 is SGHNT and CDR2 is YYREEE (reference sequence). V lost 4 bases, J lost 9 bases, and 7 bases stayed unmatched. CDR3 nucleotide sequence: TGTGCCAGCAGCATACCGGGACAGGGCCAAAAACTGTTTTTT. Translation: CASSIPGQGQKLFF.

The V gene is TRBV6-2 or TRBV6-3, the J gene TRBJ2-1; 7 bases align to TRBD2. Trimming cost V 5 bases and J 4 bases; bases outside gene matches: 11. There are 16 residues in the CDR3. Germline V CDR1 and CDR2: MNHEY, SVGEGT. Here the CDR3 DNA reads TGTGCCAGCAGTCACCACTTGTCTAGCGGATACAATGAGCAGTTCTTC. Protein sequence: CASSHHLSSGYNEQFF.

The chain carries TRBV28 and TRBJ1-1; 7 nucleotides agree with TRBD1. Trimming took 3 bases from V and 6 from J; bases not matched to a gene: 4. CDR1 and CDR2 from the germline V gene are MDHEN and SYDVKM. The CDR3 consists of 13 residues. CDR3: CASSLSRGAEAFF. The CDR3, as DNA: TGTGCCAGCAGTTTGTCCAGGGGGGCTGAAGCTTTCTTT.

This rearrangement joins TRBV19 to TRBJ1-2, with 7 bases lining up with TRBD1. The germline gives CDR1 LNHDA, CDR2 SQIVND (reference sequence). V was clipped by 6 bases and J by 4 bases; unmatched bases: 2. This CDR3 region has 12 residues. The DNA for the CDR3 is TGTGCCAGTAGGACAGGGCGCTATGGCTACACCTTC. Protein sequence: CASRTGRYGYTF.

This sequence joins TRBV5-6 and TRBJ1-3; D gene uncertain. The CDR3 is 14 residues long. Germline-derived CDR1 and CDR2 are SGHDT and YYEEEE. Between the trimmed V and J ends, which lost 3 bases and 1 base, there was a span of 8 bases. CDR3 coding DNA: TGTGCCAGCAGCTACGGACTATCTGGAAACACCATATATTTT. It specifies CASSYGLSGNTIYF. The entire variable domain, with the rest obtained from reference TRBV5-6 and TRBJ1-3, is as follows: DAGVTQSPTHLIKTRGQQVTLRCSPKSGHDTVSWYQQALGQGPQFIFQYYEEEERQRGNFPDRFSGHQFPNYSSELNVNALLLGDSALYLCASSYGLSGNTIYFGEGSWLTVV.

The chain carries TRBV2 and TRBJ2-1; possibly TRBD1 for D (6 bases). V was trimmed by 10 bases and J by 0 bases, leaving 22 bases between them. The CDR3 covers 17 residues. CDR1 and CDR2 from the germline V gene are SNHLY and FYNNEI. CDR3 nucleotide sequence: TGTGCCAAAACCACAACCAGGACAGCTAGCTCCTACAATGAGCAGTTCTTC. Its protein is CAKTTTRTASSYNEQFF. Variable domain in full (rest from reference TRBV2 and TRBJ2-1): EPEVTQTPSHQVTQMGQEVILRCVPISNHLYFYWYRQILGQKVEFLVSFYNNEISEKSEIFDDQFSVERPDGSNFTLKIRSTKLEDSAMYFCAKTTTRTASSYNEQFFGPGTRLTVL.

The V call is TRBV12-3 or TRBV12-4, the J call TRBJ1-2; D might be TRBD1 (5 bases). Trimming took 6 bases from V and 4 from J, leaving 12 bases between them. The CDR3 contains 13 residues. CDR3 nucleotide sequence: TGTGCCAGCAGGTCGACAGAGTTCTATGGCTACACCTTC. Amino acid sequence: CASRSTEFYGYTF.

This chain uses TRBV5-4 with TRBJ1-4; 10 bases line up with TRBD1. CDR3 length: 15 amino acids. The ends lost 5 bases at V and 7 bases at J; junction bases unmatched: 8. Germline assignment: CDR1 SGHNT and CDR2 YYREEE (reference sequence). CDR3 loop: CASRRDRGQGEKLFF. CDR3 in DNA: TGTGCCAGCAGGCGGGACAGGGGACAAGGTGAAAAACTGTTTTTT.

The chain uses TRBV27 and TRBJ1-2; the D is unclear. V gave up 6 bases and J gave up 2 bases, with 16 bases separating them. This CDR3 region has 15 residues. The V gene's germline CDR1 is MNHEY and CDR2 SMNVEV (reference sequence). CDR3: CASSLGHSGNYGYTF. Here the CDR3 DNA reads TGTGCCAGCAGCCTAGGTCACAGCGGGAACTATGGCTACACCTTC.

The chain carries TRBV7-6 and TRBJ1-1, with TRBD1 matching 7 bases. From germline, CDR1 is SGHVS and CDR2 FNYEAQ. V dropped 5 bases and J dropped 4; count of bases not matched to a gene: 4. There are 13 residues in the CDR3. CDR3 loop: CASSITGVTEAFF. DNA for the CDR3: TGTGCCAGCAGCATAACAGGGGTCACTGAAGCTTTCTTT.

The chain joins TRBV18 to TRBJ1-1; 7 bases line up with TRBD1. The V segment lost 3 bases and the J segment 2 bases; nucleotides outside the gene matches: 9. CDR3 length: 16 amino acids. Germline V gene lookup returns CDR1 KGHSH and CDR2 LQKENI. The CDR3: CASSPNQGDINTEAFF. The CDR3 nucleotides are TGTGCCAGCTCACCTAACCAGGGGGATATCAACACTGAAGCTTTCTTT.

This sequence joins TRBV18 and TRBJ1-1; D is possibly TRBD1 (5 bases). The V gene lost 4 bases and the J gene lost 2 bases, with 11 bases spanning the gap. The CDR3 is 14 residues long. Germline V gene sequence: CDR1 KGHSH, CDR2 LQKENI. CDR3 sequence reads: CASSLKQANTEAFF. CDR3 nucleotide sequence: TGTGCCAGCTCACTGAAACAGGCCAACACTGAAGCTTTCTTT.

Here the CDR3 DNA reads TGTGCCAGCTCAGCAGACAGGGGAACCTATGGCTACACCTTC. Translated: CASSADRGTYGYTF. This rearrangement joins TRBV18 to TRBJ1-2; TRBD1 aligns across 8 bases. This CDR3 is built from 14 residues. CDR1 and CDR2 from the germline V gene are KGHSH and LQKENI. The junction had 6 bases not matched to a gene; V was cut back by 5 bases and J by 4 bases.

The V gene is TRBV5-5, the J gene TRBJ2-1; 7 bases fit TRBD2. In germline, CDR1 is SGHKS, CDR2 YYEKEE (reference sequence). V trimming: 0 bases; J trimming: 7 bases; junction bases outside the gene matches: 7. This CDR3 is 15 amino acids long. The CDR3 nucleotides read TGTGCCAGCAGCTTGGAGGGAGGGGACTGGAATGAGCAGTTCTTC. Its translation is CASSLEGGDWNEQFF.

The genes are TRBV27 and TRBJ1-5; no definite D call. V dropped 6 bases and J dropped 5 bases, with 14 bases sitting between them. CDR1 MNHEY and CDR2 SMNVEV come from the germline V gene (reference sequence). The CDR3 loop spans 14 amino acids. CDR3 loop: CASSPVPVHQPQHF. DNA for the CDR3: TGTGCCAGCAGCCCGGTCCCGGTTCATCAGCCCCAGCATTTT.

This rearrangement joins TRBV27 to TRBJ2-7; possible D gene TRBD2, 5 bases. This CDR3 has 14 residues. The germline V gene encodes CDR1 MNHEY and CDR2 SMNVEV (reference sequence). The V end was cut by 5 bases, the J end by 0 bases, with 11 bases between. The CDR3 nucleotides read TGTGCCAGCAGTCAGACGGGAAGCTCCTACGAGCAGTACTTC. Protein product: CASSQTGSSYEQYF.

This clone was observed once. The chain joins TRBV30 to TRBJ2-7; TRBD1 agrees at 7 bases. J lost 2 bases, V lost 2 bases, and 3 bases had no gene match. CDR1 is GTSNPN and CDR2 is SVGIG in the germline V gene (reference sequence). The CDR3 has 13 amino acids. CDR3 in DNA: TGTGCCTGGAGTTTAGGGACAGCCTACGAGCAGTACTTC. It yields the protein CAWSLGTAYEQYF.

The chain is built from TRBV9 and TRBJ1-3; 7 bases line up with TRBD1. The CDR3 loop spans 15 amino acids. Per the germline V gene, CDR1 is SGDLS and CDR2 is YYNGEE. The V and J ends lost 3 bases and 3 bases, in that order; junction bases with no gene match: 6. CDR3 residues: CASSGKGDSGNTIYF. The CDR3, as DNA: TGTGCCAGCAGCGGCAAAGGGGACAGTGGAAACACCATATATTTT.

J is TRBJ1-1 and V is TRBV7-9, with 10 bases that match TRBD1. The CDR3 has 15 residues. Germline assignment: CDR1 SEHNR and CDR2 FQNEAQ (reference sequence). The trim removed 5 bases at V and 11 bases at J, leaving 14 bases unmatched. This chain's CDR3 is CASSPNGGTGEVAFF. As DNA, the CDR3 is TGTGCCAGCAGCCCAAATGGCGGGACAGGGGAGGTTGCTTTCTTT.

V and J are TRBV18 and TRBJ1-5; the D is unclear. From germline, CDR1 is KGHSH and CDR2 LQKENI. With 3 bases removed from V and 4 bases from J, the gap between germline ends came to 10 bases. This CDR3 has 14 residues. CDR3 nucleotides: TGTGCCAGCTCACCCGACGGGTTGAATCAGCCCCAGCATTTT. Its protein is CASSPDGLNQPQHF.

The chain couples TRBV7-9 to TRBJ1-3; 10 bases line up with TRBD1. V gave up 5 bases and J gave up 1 base; unmatched junction bases: 8. Germline V lookup: CDR1 SEHNR, CDR2 FQNEAQ (reference sequence). The CDR3 consists of 17 residues. CDR3 sequence: CASSHRDRGDSGNTIYF. CDR3 bases: TGTGCCAGCAGCCACCGGGACAGGGGCGATTCTGGAAACACCATATATTTT.

The chain is built from TRBV19 and TRBJ2-7; 9 bases line up with TRBD1. The V gene end was trimmed by 7 bases and the J gene end by 3 bases; junction bases not matched to a gene: 10. The CDR3 length is 15 residues. Germline CDR1 is LNHDA and CDR2 is SQIVND (reference sequence). CDR3 loop: CASNPSGTGYYEQYF. The DNA of the CDR3 is TGTGCCAGTAACCCATCCGGGACAGGGTACTACGAGCAGTACTTC.

The chain couples TRBV24-1 to TRBJ2-1, with no clear D. V was cut by 2 bases and J by 7 bases, with 5 bases left in between. The CDR3 spans 12 residues. CDR1 is KGHDR, CDR2 SFDVKD, per germline. This chain's CDR3 is CATSDSSNEQFF. In DNA form, the CDR3 reads TGTGCCACCAGTGATTCGAGTAATGAGCAGTTCTTC.

The chain is built from TRBV19 and TRBJ2-7; tentatively, D is TRBD1 (5 bases). Trimming removed 5 bases from V and 7 bases from J, with 15 bases in between. This CDR3 spans 13 amino acids. Germline CDR1 and CDR2: LNHDA and SQIVND (reference sequence). The CDR3 here is CASSWAVREEQYF. CDR3 coding DNA: TGTGCCAGTAGTTGGGCCGTCAGGGAAGAGCAGTACTTC.

The chain employs TRBV7-9 and TRBJ2-3, with TRBD2 identical over 8 bases. Per the germline V gene, CDR1 is SEHNR and CDR2 is FQNEAQ (reference sequence). Trimming took 2 bases from V and 2 from J; bases not matched to a gene: 12. The CDR3 extends over 18 amino acids. The CDR3 nucleotides read TGTGCCAGCAGCTTAAGGGCTAGCGGGCCGGGTCCCACAGATACGCAGTATTTT. It is translated as CASSLRASGPGPTDTQYF.

The chain has TRBV11-3 and TRBJ1-1; weak D call: TRBD1 (5 bases). V lost 10 bases to trimming and J lost 0 bases, with 15 bases between them. This CDR3 has 14 residues. Germline CDR1 is SGHNT and CDR2 is YENEEA. CDR3 in DNA: TGTGCCACGGGGGGGGAACTTATGAACACTGAAGCTTTCTTT. This translates into CATGGELMNTEAFF.

The chain employs TRBV7-6 and TRBJ2-7; 9 bases map to TRBD2. The CDR3 contains 17 residues. Per germline, CDR1 SGHVS and CDR2 FNYEAQ. V was pared by 5 bases and J by 2 bases, with 13 bases of the junction left unmatched. The CDR3 bases are TGTGCCAGCAGCCCAACGATAACTAGCGGGCGAACCTACGAGCAGTACTTC. The encoded protein is CASSPTITSGRTYEQYF. Full variable domain (missing parts from reference TRBV7-6 and TRBJ2-7): GAGVSQSPRYKVTKRGQDVALRCDPISGHVSLYWYRQALGQGPEFLTYFNYEAQQDKSGLPNDRFSAERPEGSISTLTIQRTEQRDSAMYRCASSPTITSGRTYEQYFGPGTRLTVT.

This clone was detected only once. The chain has TRBV14 and TRBJ2-2, with TRBD1 as a possible D gene (5 bases). The V end was cut by 3 bases, the J end by 6 bases, with 20 bases between. Germline-derived CDR1 and CDR2 are SGHDN and FVKESK. The CDR3 is 17 amino acids. CDR3 sequence: CASSQITAGFSAGELFF. For the CDR3, the DNA is TGTGCCAGCAGCCAGATAACAGCAGGGTTCTCCGCCGGGGAGCTGTTTTTT.